Only a few counts were recorded for the clone carrying this T cell receptor (beta chain). Its antigen remains unknown. These data belong to a study of T cell clonality in common variable immunodeficiency. Using immunoSEQ multiplex PCR, the repertoire was profiled, and TCRdb retains in-frame clones only, with some absent. The sample contains about 52,000 clones, none of them singletons. Study findings and constraints: Fewer deletions and N-nucleotide insertions were reportedly seen in common variable immunodeficiency TCR beta sequences.

Sequenced: peripheral blood mononuclear cells. The sequence came from a person aged 18-70 years in good health.

The CDR3 loop reads CASSLGDRVNSNEKLFF. The sequenced part of the CDR3 DNA is TGTGCCAGCAGCTTAGGGGACAGGGTAAATTCAAATGAAAAA. This chain joins TRBV7-8 and TRBJ1-4, with 9 nucleotides matching TRBD1. The read terminates 3 residues before the CDR3 end, so the remaining end is supplied by the germline J gene. With 1 base clipped from V and 5 bases from J, the junction kept 8 bases outside the gene matches. Germline V gene sequence: CDR1 SGHVS, CDR2 FQNEAQ. The CDR3 contains 17 residues.